This T cell receptor beta chain is from a study of blood T cell repertoires in COVID-19 (dated by TCRdb to 2018 to 2020). For the study in its entirety: The collaborator samples originated in the United States, Italy and Spain and spanned the acute and convalescent phases of COVID-19. Samples came from the ongoing ImmuneRACE study (first 160 participants) plus 1,254 subjects from 6 global collaborators. Subjects who had been exposed to COVID-19, were actively infected with it, or had recovered from it provided the deeply sampled blood TCRbeta repertoires that made up the dataset. The prospective study material was composed of cDNA or gDNA derived from T cells, B-cell-depleted T cells, or PBMCs. The repertoires were made available in a free public database intended to serve as a resource for research on the immune response to SARS-CoV-2. HLA class I and class II types, where available, came from metadata supplied by the sample provider rather than from assay-based typing. The sample metadata nearly always contained a de-identified subject ID, COVID-19 status, age in years and sex. Study-wide findings and limitations: The quantity of clinical and demographic metadata differed by source and by participant and was supplied without curation.

TCRbeta CDR3 regions were amplified from genomic DNA using the immunoSEQ Assay, a bias-controlled multiplex PCR. The authors' analysis ran thus. The number of nucleated cells in each sample was estimated by amplification of reference gene primers within the assay. To quantify the absolute abundance of each unique TCRbeta CDR3 rearrangement, sequence reads were collapsed and filtered. For each sample, productive Simpson clonality was calculated by taking the square root of Simpson's diversity index across productive rearrangements. Not all clones reach the TCRdb copy of this immuneACCESS table, which keeps in-frame sequences only. Checked studies attribute under half of the gap to unresolved V genes and leave the rest unexplained. V and J calls and clone size come straight from that table; D and trimming were deduced from the DNA. Recorded for this sample are 90,000 to 120,000 clones; roughly 83% of them occurred a single time. Of the sample, 4.2% falls within the top ten clones.

A word on this clone: Its target antigen remains unknown. Qualities for individual bases were not recorded, and no much larger clone is one base off.

V lost 2 bases and J lost 6 bases, and the count of bases not matched to a germline gene is 4. The germline V gene yields SGHDN for CDR1 and FVKESK for CDR2. The cysteine opens and the phenylalanine closes a CDR3 of 15 amino acids. The entry retains the CDR3 DNA only, 45 bases that are in frame from base 1. The collaborating institutions used their own protocols to collect whole blood in K2EDTA tubes. For TCRbeta analysis, collaborator samples were shipped as frozen whole blood, as isolated PBMCs, or as DNA extracted from either sample type. The sequence came from a human donor in a cohort sampled during active COVID-19. The sample was peripheral blood. In this chain, TRBV14 is recombined with TRBJ2-2, with 9 bases matching TRBD1. The CDR3 here reads CASSQHRGRSGELFF. The nucleotides read TGTGCCAGCAGCCAACACAGGGGGCGGTCCGGGGAGCTGTTTTTT.